Listed below are T cell receptor beta chains from one sample, sequenced in a study of T cells after posttransplantation cyclophosphamide. Profiling relied on immunoSEQ multiplex PCR, and the TCRdb table lists in-frame clones only, not all of them. The sample carries some 9,000 clones, more than 70% recorded once. Sequencing used PBMCs, obtained after allogeneic stem cell transplant with posttransplant cyclophosphamide. The receptor source for this set is a female patient aged 40 to 50 who received an allogeneic stem cell transplant from an unrelated donor, was CMV-positive, and had no GVHD. Some T cells may be supplied by the graft donor. The CDR3 runs from the conserved cysteine through the conserved F or W. Each record gives: J gene, CDR3 length, clone size, V gene, D gene, CDR3 DNA, CDR3 protein. D genes are given only for firm matches. Clone size is not always given. Where it is, it says once, few, many or a class for expanded clones.

TRBJ2-2	17	NA	TRBV28	NA	TGTGCCAGCAGTCTACCCCGGGGAGGGGGGAACACCGGGGAGCTGTTTTTT	CASSLPRGGGNTGELFF
TRBJ2-1	17	NA	TRBV4-2	NA	TGTGCCAGCAGCCAAGATTGGGCGGGGGCTTCCTACAATGAGCAGTTCTTC	CASSQDWAGASYNEQFF
TRBJ2-3	15	NA	TRBV5-1	TRBD2	TGCGCCAGCCGCACTAGCGGGGGGGCCGGGGATACGCAGTATTTT	CASRTSGGAGDTQYF
TRBJ2-4	14	NA	TRBV2	NA	TGTGCCAGCAGCGTACAGGGTGCCAAAAACATTCAGTACTTC	CASSVQGAKNIQYF
TRBJ1-3	15	NA	TRBV4-3	NA	TGCGCCAGCAGCCTTACGGCAGGGGAAGGAAACACCATATATTTT	CASSLTAGEGNTIYF
TRBJ1-6	15	NA	TRBV6-5	TRBD1	TGTGCCAGCAGTTACAGTGGACAGGTTAATTCACCCCTCCACTTT	CASSYSGQVNSPLHF
TRBJ1-2	13	once	TRBV10-2	NA	TGCGCCAGCAGTGAGTTCCCTACCTATGGCTACACCTTC	CASSEFPTYGYTF
TRBJ2-1	14	NA	TRBV19	TRBD1	TGTGCCAGTAGTGCCTGGACAGGTGGGGATGAGCAGTTCTTC	CASSAWTGGDEQFF
TRBJ2-3	14	NA	TRBV5-6	NA	TGTGCCAGCAGCATCAGGGGGGGCACAGATACGCAGTATTTT	CASSIRGGTDTQYF
TRBJ2-3	15	NA	TRBV11-2	NA	TGTGCCAGCAGCTTAGAGGCAGAAAGCACAGATACGCAGTATTTT	CASSLEAESTDTQYF
TRBJ2-2	15	NA	TRBV6-4	TRBD2	TGTGCCAGCACACAACTAGCGGGGGGCACCGGGGAGCTGTTTTTT	CASTQLAGGTGELFF
TRBJ2-1	13	NA	TRBV10-3	NA	TGTGCCATCAGCGGAAACCAGGCACAGTATGAGTTCTTC	CAISGNQAQYEFF
TRBJ1-4	16	NA	TRBV19	TRBD1	TGTGCCAGTAAACAGGGGGCCCTCACAACTAATGAAAAACTGTTTTTT	CASKQGALTTNEKLFF
TRBJ2-1	12	NA	TRBV11-2	NA	TGTGCCAGCAGCTCGGAGTTGGCTGAGCAGTTCTTC	CASSSELAEQFF
TRBJ1-1	14	NA	TRBV7-3	TRBD1	TGTGCCAGCAGCCCCGGGACAGGGGAAACTGAAGCTTTCTTT	CASSPGTGETEAFF
TRBJ2-1	16	NA	TRBV9	TRBD2	TGTGCCAGCAGCGTAGGAAAGCGGGGGGGCCGGGATGAGCAGTTCTTC	CASSVGKRGGRDEQFF
TRBJ2-5	14	once	TRBV6-1	TRBD1	TGTGCCAGCAGTCCGACAGGGGCTCGGAAGACCCAGTACTTC	CASSPTGARKTQYF
TRBJ2-1	13	once	TRBV5-1	NA	TGCGCCAGCAGCTCATCACTGGCGGTGGAGCAGTTCTTC	CASSSSLAVEQFF
TRBJ1-2	12	NA	TRBV5-1	NA	TGCGCCAGCAGCCAGGACAGCCGGGGCTACACCTTC	CASSQDSRGYTF
TRBJ2-3	16	NA	TRBV2	TRBD2	TGTGCCAGCAGTGAACAGACTAGCGGGGGCACAGATACGCAGTATTTT	CASSEQTSGGTDTQYF
TRBJ1-6	16	NA	TRBV19	NA	TGTGCCAGTAGTATCTCTGGGGGCACGTTCGGATCACCCCTCCACTTT	CASSISGGTFGSPLHF
TRBJ2-5	13	NA	TRBV5-6	NA	TGTGCCAGCAGCTACGTTGACAGAGAGACCCAGTACTTC	CASSYVDRETQYF